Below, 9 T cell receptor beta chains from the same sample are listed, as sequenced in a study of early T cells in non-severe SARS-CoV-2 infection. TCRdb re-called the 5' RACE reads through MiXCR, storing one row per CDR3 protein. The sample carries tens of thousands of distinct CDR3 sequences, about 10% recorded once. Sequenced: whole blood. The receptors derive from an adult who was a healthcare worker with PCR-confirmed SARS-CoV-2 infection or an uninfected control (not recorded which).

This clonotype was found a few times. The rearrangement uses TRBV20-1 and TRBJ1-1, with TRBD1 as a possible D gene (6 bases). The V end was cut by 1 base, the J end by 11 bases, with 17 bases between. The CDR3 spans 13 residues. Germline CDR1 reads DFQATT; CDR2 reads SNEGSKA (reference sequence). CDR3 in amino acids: CSARALTGTEAFF. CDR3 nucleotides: TGCAGTGCTAGAGCACTCACAGGGACCGAGGCTTTCTTT.

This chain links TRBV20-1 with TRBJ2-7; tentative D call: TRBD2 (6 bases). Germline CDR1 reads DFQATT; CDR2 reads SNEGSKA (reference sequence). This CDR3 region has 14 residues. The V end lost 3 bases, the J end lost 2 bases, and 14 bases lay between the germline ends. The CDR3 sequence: CSARSGQLAYEQYF. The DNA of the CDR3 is TGCAGTGCTAGGAGCGGGCAGTTAGCCTACGAGCAGTACTTC.

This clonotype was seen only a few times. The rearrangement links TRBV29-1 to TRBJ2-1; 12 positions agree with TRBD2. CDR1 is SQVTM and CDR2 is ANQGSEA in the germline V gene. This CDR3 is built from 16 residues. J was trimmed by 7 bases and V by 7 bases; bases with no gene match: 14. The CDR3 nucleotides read TGCAGCGCCGCACCTACTAGCGGGAGGACGCAAAATGAGCAGTTCTTC. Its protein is CSAAPTSGRTQNEQFF.

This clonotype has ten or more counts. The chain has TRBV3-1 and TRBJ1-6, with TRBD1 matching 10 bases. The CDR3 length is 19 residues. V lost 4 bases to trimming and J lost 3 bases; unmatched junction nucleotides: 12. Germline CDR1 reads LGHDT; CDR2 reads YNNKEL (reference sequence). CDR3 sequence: CASSPTGQGFSIYNSPLHF. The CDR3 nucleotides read TGTGCCAGCAGCCCCACGGGACAGGGGTTTTCTATCTATAATTCACCCCTCCACTTT.

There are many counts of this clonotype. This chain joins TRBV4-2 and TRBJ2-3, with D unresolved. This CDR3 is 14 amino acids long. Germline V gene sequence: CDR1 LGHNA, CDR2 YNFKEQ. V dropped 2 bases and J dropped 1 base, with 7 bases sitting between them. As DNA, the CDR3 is TGTGCCAGCAGCCAATCCGCCCGCACAGATACGCAGTATTTT. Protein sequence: CASSQSARTDTQYF.

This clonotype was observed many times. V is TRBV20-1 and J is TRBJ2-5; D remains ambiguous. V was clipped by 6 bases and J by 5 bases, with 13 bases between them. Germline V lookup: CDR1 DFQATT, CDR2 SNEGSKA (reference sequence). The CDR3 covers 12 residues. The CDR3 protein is CSAEKGQETQYF. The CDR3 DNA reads TGCAGTGCCGAGAAGGGTCAGGAGACCCAGTACTTC.

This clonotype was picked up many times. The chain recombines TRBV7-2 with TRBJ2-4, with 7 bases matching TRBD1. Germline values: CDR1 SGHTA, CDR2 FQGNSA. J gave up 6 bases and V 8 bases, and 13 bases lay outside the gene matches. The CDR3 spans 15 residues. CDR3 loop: CASSSRDSLGNIQYF. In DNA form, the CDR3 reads TGTGCCAGCTCCAGCCGGGACAGCCTCGGAAACATTCAGTACTTC.

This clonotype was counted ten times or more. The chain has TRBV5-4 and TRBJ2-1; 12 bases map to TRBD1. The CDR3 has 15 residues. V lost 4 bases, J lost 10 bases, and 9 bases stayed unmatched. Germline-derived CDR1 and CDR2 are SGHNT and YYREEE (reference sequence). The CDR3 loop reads CASSPRGQGAGEQFF. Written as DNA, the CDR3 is TGTGCCAGCAGCCCGCGGGGACAGGGGGCAGGGGAGCAGTTCTTC.

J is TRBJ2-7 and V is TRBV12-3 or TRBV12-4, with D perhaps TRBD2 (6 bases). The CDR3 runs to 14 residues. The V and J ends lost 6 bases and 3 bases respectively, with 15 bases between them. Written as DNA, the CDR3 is TGTGCCAGCAGGAACTCGGGAGCCCGCTACGAGCAGTACTTC. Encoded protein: CASRNSGARYEQYF.